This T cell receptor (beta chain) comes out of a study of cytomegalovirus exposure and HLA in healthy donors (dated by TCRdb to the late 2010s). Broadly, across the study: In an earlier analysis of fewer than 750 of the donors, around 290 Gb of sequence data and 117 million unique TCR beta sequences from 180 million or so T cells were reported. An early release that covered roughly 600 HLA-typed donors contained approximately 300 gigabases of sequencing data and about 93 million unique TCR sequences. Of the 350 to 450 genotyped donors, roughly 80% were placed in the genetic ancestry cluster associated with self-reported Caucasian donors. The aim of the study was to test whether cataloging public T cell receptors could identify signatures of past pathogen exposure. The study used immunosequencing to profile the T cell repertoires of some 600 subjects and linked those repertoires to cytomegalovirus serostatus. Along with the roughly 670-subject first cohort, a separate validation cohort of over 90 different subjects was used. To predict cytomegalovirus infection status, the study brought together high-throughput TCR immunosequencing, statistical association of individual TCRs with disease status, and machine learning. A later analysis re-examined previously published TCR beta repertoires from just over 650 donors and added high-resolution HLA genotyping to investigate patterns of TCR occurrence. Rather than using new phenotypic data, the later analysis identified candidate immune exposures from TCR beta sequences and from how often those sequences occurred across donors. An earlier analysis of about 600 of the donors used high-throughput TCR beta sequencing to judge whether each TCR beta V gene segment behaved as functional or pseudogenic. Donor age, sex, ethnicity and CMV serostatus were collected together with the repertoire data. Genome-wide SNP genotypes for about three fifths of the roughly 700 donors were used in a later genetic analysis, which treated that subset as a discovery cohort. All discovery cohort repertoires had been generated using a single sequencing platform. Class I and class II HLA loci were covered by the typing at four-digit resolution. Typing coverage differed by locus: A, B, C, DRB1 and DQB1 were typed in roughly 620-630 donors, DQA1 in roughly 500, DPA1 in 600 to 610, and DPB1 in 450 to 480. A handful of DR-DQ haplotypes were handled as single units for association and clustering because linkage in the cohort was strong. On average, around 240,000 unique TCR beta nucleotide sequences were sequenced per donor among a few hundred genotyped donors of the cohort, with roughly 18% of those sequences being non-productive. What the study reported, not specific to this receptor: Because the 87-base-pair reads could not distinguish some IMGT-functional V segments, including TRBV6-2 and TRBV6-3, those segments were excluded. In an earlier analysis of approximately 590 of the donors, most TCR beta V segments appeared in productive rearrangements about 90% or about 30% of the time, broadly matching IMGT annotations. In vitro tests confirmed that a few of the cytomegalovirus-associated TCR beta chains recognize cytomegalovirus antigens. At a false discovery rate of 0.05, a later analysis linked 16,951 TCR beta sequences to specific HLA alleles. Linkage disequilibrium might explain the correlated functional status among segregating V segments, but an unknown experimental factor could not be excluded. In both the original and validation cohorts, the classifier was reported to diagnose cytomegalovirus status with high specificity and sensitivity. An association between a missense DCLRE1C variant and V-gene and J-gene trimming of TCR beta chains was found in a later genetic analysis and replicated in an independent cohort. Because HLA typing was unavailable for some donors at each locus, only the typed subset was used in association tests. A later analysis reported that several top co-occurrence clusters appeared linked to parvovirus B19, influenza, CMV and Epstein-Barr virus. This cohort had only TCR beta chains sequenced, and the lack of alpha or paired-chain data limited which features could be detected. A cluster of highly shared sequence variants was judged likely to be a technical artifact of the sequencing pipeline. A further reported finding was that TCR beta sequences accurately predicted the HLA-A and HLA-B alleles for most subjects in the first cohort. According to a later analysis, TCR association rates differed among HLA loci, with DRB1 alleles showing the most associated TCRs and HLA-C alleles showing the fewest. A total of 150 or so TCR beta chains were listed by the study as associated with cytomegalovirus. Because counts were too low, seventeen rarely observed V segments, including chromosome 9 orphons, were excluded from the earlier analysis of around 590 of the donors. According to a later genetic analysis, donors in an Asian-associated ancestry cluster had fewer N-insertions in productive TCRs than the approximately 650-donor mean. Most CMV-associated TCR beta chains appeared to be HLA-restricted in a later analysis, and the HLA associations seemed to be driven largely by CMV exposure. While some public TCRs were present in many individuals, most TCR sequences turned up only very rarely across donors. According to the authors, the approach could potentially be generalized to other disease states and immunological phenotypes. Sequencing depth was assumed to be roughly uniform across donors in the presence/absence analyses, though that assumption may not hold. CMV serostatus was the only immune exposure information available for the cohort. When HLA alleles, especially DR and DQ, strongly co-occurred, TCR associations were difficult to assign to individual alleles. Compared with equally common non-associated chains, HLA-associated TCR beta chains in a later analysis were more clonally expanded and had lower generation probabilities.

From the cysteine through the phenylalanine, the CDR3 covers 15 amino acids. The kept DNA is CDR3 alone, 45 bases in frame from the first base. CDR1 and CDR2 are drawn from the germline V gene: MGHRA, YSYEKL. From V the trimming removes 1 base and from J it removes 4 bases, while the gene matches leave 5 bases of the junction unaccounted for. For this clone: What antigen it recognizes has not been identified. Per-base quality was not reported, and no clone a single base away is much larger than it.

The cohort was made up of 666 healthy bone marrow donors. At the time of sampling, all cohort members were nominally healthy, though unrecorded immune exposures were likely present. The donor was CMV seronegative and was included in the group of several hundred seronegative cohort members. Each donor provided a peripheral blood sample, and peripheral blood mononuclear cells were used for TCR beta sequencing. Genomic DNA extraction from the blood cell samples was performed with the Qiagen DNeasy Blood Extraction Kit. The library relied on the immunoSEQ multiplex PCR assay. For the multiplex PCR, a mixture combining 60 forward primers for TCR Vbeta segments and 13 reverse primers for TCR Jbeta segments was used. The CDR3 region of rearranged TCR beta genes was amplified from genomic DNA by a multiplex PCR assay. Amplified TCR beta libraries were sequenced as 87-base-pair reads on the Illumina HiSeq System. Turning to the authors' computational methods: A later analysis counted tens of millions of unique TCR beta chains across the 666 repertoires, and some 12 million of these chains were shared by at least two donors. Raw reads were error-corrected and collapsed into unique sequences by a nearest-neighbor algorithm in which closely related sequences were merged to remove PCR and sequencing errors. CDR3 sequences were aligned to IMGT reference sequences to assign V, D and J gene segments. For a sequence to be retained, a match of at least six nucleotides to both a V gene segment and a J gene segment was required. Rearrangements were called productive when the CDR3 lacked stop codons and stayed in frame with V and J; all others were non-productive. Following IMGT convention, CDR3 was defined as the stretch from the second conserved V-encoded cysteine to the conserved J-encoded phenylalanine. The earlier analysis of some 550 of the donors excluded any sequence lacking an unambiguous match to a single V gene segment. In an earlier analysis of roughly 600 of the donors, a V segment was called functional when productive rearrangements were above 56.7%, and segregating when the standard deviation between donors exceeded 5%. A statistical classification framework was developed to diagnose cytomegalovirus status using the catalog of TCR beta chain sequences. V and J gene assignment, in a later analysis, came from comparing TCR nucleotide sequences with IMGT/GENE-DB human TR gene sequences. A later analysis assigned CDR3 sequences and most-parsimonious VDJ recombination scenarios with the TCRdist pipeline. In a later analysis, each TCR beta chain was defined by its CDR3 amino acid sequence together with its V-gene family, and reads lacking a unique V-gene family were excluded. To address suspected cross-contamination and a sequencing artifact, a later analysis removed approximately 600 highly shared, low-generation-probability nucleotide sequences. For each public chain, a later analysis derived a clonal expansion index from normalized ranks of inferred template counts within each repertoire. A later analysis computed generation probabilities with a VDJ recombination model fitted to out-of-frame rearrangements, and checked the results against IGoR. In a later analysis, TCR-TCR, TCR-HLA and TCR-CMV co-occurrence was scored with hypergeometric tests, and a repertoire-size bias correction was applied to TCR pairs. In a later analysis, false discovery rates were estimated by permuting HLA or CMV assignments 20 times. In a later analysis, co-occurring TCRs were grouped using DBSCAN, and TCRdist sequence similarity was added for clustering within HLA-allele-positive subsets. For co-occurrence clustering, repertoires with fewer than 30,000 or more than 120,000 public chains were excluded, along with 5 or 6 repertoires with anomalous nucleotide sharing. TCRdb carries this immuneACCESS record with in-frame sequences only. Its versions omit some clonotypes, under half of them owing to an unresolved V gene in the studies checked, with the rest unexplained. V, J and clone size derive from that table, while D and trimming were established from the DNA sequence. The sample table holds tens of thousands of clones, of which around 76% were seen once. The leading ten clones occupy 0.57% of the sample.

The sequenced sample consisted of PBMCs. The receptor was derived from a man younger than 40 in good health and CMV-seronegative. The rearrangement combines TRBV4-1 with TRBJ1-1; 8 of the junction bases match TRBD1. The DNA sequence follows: TGCGCCAGCAGCCAAGCAGGGGGCGGAGGCACTGAAGCTTTCTTT. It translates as CASSQAGGGGTEAFF.